One sample yielded the 7 T cell receptor beta chains listed below, sequenced in a study of blood T cell repertoires in COVID-19. The table came from immunoSEQ multiplex PCR; TCRdb's copy has only in-frame clones and leaves some out. The repertoire has about 220,000 clones, 80% of them found once; the top ten carry over 7%. Sequenced: peripheral blood. All receptors come from a woman in her seventies with acute or convalescent COVID-19.

The chain carries TRBV4-3 and TRBJ2-7, with 8 bases lining up with TRBD2. CDR1 is LGHNA, CDR2 YSLEER, per germline. CDR3 length: 14 residues. V lost 4 bases and J lost 7; bases outside the gene matches: 9. The CDR3 spells CASSRGGGPEEQYF. The CDR3 DNA reads TGCGCCAGCAGCCGGGGCGGGGGGCCGGAGGAGCAGTACTTC.

The chain is built from TRBV30 and TRBJ2-3; 11 nucleotides agree with TRBD1. CDR3 size: 16 residues. The junction had 5 bases not matched to a gene; V was cut back by 0 bases and J by 3 bases. Germline CDR1 GTSNPN, CDR2 SVGIG (reference sequence). The CDR3 DNA reads TGTGCCTGGAGTGTAGGGACAGGGGGTGGGACAGATACGCAGTATTTT. Protein sequence: CAWSVGTGGGTDTQYF.

CDR3: CASSLIKPSSYEQYF. CDR3 in DNA: TGTGCCAGCAGCTTAATTAAGCCGAGCTCCTACGAGCAGTACTTC. The V call is TRBV12-1, the J call TRBJ2-7; the table calls TRBD2, which could not be checked here. TRBV12-1 is a pseudogene segment. The CDR3 runs 15 residues.

As concerns this clone: A junction end diverges from the germline sequence, so it may reflect a read error. The chain has TRBV7-2 and TRBJ1-4; a possible D gene is TRBD1 (5 bases). The germline CDR1 and CDR2 sequences are SGHTA and FQGNSA. The CDR3 has 12 amino acids. This CDR3 reads CASSLGGGLRNF. CDR3 nucleotide sequence: TGTGCCAGCAGCTTGGGGGGAGGACTAAGGAATTTT.

The chain is built from TRBV18 and TRBJ2-2, with 7 bases lining up with TRBD2. Germline CDR1 reads KGHSH; CDR2 reads LQKENI. The V segment lost 1 base and the J segment 1 base; nucleotides outside the gene matches: 0. The CDR3 length is 15 residues. CDR3 nucleotides: TGTGCCAGCTCACCACAGCGGGGGAACACCGGGGAGCTGTTTTTT. This gives the protein CASSPQRGNTGELFF.

This chain joins TRBV7-2 and TRBJ1-2; possible D gene TRBD1, 6 bases. Germline lookup yields CDR1 SGHTA and CDR2 FQGNSA. This CDR3 has 13 amino acids. Trimming took 1 base from V and 3 from J, leaving 6 bases between them. The CDR3 loop is CASSLDRDYGYTF. The CDR3 DNA reads TGTGCCAGCAGCTTAGACAGGGACTATGGCTACACCTTC.

This chain links TRBV27 with TRBJ2-3; perhaps TRBD2 as D (6 bases). The CDR3 extends over 15 amino acids. CDR1 and CDR2 from the germline V gene are MNHEY and SMNVEV (reference sequence). V was clipped by 5 bases and J by 0 bases, with 12 bases between them. The DNA for the CDR3 is TGTGCCAGCAGTCCCCCGGGGAGGAGCACAGATACGCAGTATTTT. Translation gives CASSPPGRSTDTQYF.